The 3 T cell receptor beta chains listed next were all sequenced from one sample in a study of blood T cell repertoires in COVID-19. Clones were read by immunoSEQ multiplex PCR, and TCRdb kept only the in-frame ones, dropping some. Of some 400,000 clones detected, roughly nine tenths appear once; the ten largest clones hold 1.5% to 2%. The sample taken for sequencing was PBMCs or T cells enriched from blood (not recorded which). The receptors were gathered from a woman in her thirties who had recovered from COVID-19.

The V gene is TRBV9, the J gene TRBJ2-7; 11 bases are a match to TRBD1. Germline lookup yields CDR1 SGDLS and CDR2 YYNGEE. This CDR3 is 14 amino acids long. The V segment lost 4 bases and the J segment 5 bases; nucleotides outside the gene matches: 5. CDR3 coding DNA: TGTGCCAGCAGCTCGGACAGGGGGCGGGACGAGCAGTACTTC. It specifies CASSSDRGRDEQYF. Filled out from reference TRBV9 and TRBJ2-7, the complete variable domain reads DSGVTQTPKHLITATGQRVTLRCSPRSGDLSVYWYQQSLDQGLQFLIQYYNGEERAKGNILERFSAQQFPDLHSELNLSSLELGDSALYFCASSSDRGRDEQYFGPGTRLTVT.

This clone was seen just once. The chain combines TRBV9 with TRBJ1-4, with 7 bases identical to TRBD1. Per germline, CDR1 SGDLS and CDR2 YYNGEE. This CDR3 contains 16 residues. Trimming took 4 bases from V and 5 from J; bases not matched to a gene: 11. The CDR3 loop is CASSRPRDSLNEKLFF. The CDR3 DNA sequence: TGTGCCAGCAGCCGACCCCGGGACAGCTTAAATGAAAAACTGTTTTTT.

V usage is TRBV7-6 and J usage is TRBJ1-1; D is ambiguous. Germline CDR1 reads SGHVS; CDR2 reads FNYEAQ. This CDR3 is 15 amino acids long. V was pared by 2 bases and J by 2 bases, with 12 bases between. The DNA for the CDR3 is TGTGCCAGCAGCTTATCCGGCCAGACAAACACTGAAGCTTTCTTT. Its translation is CASSLSGQTNTEAFF.